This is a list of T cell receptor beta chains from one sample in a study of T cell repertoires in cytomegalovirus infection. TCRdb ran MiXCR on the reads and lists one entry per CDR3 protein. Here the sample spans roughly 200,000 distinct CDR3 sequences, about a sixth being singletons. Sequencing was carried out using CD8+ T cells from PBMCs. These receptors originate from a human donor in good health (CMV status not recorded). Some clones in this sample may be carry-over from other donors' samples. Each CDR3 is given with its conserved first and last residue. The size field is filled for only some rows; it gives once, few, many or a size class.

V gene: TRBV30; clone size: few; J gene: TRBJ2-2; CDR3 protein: CAWNPGGLGTGELFF
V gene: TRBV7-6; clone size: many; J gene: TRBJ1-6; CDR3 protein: CASSLAAALNSPLHF
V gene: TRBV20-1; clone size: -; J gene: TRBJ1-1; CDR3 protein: CSARGMRNTEAFF
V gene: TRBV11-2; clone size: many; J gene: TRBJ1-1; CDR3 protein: CASSFIRSQAFF
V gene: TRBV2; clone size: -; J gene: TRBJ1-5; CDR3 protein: CASSKSGTEYQPQHF
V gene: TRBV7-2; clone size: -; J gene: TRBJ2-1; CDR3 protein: CASSLWGLLSNEQFF
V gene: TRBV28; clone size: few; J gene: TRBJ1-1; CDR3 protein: CASSYEVSNTEAFF
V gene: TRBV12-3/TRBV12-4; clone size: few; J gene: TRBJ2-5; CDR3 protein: CASSLIAGSQETQYF
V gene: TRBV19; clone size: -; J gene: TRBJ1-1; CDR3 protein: CASIPSKAAWDTEAFF
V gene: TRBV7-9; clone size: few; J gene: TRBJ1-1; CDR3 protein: CATSGPRDTEAFF
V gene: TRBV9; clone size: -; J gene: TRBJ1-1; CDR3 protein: CASSPRAGEAFF
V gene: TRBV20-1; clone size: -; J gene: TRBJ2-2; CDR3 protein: CSARDHRRIDANTGELFF
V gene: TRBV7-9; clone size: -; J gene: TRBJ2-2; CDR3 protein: CASSFRVLDGNTGELFF
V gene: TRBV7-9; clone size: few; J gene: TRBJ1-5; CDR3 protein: CASSLDGGRPQHF
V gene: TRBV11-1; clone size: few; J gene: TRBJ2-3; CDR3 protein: CASSFQAGGTDTQYF
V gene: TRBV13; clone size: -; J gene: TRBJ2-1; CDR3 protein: CASSIGPGRQFF
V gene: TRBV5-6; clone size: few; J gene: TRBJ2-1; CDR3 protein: CASSGMSPSWNEQFF
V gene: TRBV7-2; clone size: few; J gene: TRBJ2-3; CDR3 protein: CASSLVAGPDTQYF
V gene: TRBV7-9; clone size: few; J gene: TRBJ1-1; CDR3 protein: CASSGMGELTEAFF
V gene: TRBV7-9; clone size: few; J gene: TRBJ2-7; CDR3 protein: CASSLAGGGQLYEQYF
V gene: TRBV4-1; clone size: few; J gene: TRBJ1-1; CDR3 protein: CASSQDLGESTEAFF
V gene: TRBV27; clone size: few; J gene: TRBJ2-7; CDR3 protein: CASPTVYPYEQYF
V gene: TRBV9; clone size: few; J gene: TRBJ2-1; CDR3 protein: CASSSGDGGTYNEQFF
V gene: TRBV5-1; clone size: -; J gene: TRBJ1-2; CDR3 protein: CASSLDRGIDGYTF
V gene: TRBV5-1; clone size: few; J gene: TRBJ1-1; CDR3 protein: CASSYTGVTEAFF
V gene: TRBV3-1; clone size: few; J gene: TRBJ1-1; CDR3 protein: CASSQGDAANTEAFF
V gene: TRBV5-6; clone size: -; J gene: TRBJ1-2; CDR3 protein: CASSLGVGPPWDGYTF
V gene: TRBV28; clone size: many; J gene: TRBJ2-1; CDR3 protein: CASSPGTSGAPSSYNEQFF
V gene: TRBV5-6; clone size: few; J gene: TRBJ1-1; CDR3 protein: CASSLVGMNTEAFF
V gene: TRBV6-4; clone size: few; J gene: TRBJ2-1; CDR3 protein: CASSDPSWDSRKFF
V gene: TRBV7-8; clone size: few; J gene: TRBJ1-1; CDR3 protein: CASSLVRTGVYTEAFF
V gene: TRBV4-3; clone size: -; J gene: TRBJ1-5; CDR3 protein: CASSLGTGADQPQHF
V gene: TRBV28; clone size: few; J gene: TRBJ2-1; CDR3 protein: CASSRIAGGSYNEQFF
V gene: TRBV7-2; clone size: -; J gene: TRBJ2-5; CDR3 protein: CASSFPLAGGPQETQYF
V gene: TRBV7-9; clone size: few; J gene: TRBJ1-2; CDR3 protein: CASSSDRANYGYTF
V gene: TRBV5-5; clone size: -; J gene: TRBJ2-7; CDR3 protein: CASSLGSGFYEQYF
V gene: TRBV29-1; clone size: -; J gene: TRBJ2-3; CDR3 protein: CSVQGVTDTQYF
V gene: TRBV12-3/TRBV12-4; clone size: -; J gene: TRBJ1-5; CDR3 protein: CASSHPRDRDNQPQHF
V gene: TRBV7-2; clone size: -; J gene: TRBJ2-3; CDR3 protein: CASSLGRGSPSTDTQYF
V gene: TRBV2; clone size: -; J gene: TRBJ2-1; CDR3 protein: CASRGNEQFF
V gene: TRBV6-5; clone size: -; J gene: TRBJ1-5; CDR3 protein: CASRAYSNQPQHF
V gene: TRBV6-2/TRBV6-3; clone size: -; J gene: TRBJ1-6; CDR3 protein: CASSTGQGAFNSPLHF
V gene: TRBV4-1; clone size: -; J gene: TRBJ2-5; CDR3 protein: CASSQGWGQETQYF
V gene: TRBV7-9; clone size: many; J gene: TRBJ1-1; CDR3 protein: CASSLGGEAFF
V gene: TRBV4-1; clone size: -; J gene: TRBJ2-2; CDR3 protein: CASSQVGTGGTGELFF
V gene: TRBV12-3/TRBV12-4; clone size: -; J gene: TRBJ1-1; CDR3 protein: CASSSTPAVMNTEAFF
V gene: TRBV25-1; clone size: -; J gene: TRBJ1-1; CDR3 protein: CASSPKTSSTEAFF
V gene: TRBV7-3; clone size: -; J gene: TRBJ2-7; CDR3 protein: CASSLSPVYEQYF
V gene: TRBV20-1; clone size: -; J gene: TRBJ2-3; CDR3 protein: CSARDQRLAGRHTDTQYF
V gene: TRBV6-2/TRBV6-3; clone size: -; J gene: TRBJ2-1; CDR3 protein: CASSYSSRDRERNEQFF
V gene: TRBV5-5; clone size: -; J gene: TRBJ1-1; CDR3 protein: CASSLSGGDTEAFF
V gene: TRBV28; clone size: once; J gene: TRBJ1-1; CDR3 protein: CASSLKQNTEAFF
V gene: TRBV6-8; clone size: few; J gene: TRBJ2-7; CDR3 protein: CASATGTATYEQYF
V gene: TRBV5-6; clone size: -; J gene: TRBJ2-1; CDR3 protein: CASSFGSSNEQFF